The 29 T cell receptor beta chains in this list originate from one sample, sequenced in a study of long-term antiretroviral therapy in people with HIV. The libraries were made with immunoSEQ v3.0 at survey level. Only in-frame clones appear in the TCRdb table, and some are missing; sequencing was by immunoSEQ multiplex PCR. Of about 31,000 clones in the sample, 80% to 90% were seen once. The specimen comprised unsorted PBMCs, sampled 0.8 years before starting antiretroviral therapy. These receptors were collected from a young man with HIV.

V is TRBV5-6 and J is TRBJ2-7, with 12 bases aligning to TRBD2. CDR3 size: 15 residues. From germline, CDR1 is SGHDT and CDR2 YYEEEE. J gave up 5 bases and V 3 bases, and 6 bases lay outside the gene matches. CDR3 nucleotides: TGTGCCAGCAGCTCTTTACTAGCGGGAGGTGACGAGCAGTACTTC. Protein: CASSSLLAGGDEQYF. The full variable domain, with the rest looked up from reference TRBV5-6 and TRBJ2-7, is DAGVTQSPTHLIKTRGQQVTLRCSPKSGHDTVSWYQQALGQGPQFIFQYYEEEERQRGNFPDRFSGHQFPNYSSELNVNALLLGDSALYLCASSSLLAGGDEQYFGPGTRLTVT.

The chain has TRBV7-8 and TRBJ1-1; D remains ambiguous. V shed 5 bases and J shed 4 bases, with 14 bases lying between them. This CDR3 is built from 14 residues. Per the germline V gene, CDR1 is SGHVS and CDR2 is FQNEAQ. The CDR3 sequence is CASSPLGLPTEAFF. Written as DNA, the CDR3 is TGTGCCAGCAGCCCGCTAGGGTTGCCCACTGAAGCTTTCTTT. Using reference TRBV7-8 and TRBJ1-1 for the parts outside the CDR3, the full variable domain is GAGVSQSPRYKVAKRGQDVALRCDPISGHVSLFWYQQALGQGPEFLTYFQNEAQLDKSGLPSDRFFAERPEGSVSTLKIQRTQQEDSAVYLCASSPLGLPTEAFFGQGTRLTVV.

The J gene is TRBJ1-2, the V gene TRBV9; D is unclear. The germline V gene encodes CDR1 SGDLS and CDR2 YYNGEE. V was trimmed by 3 bases and J by 0 bases, leaving 6 bases between them. The CDR3 spans 13 residues. The chain's CDR3 is CASSAGTNYGYTF. For the CDR3, the DNA is TGTGCCAGCAGCGCCGGGACTAACTATGGCTACACCTTC.

The V gene is TRBV4-1, the J gene TRBJ2-5, with 13 bases lining up with TRBD2. V gave up 0 bases and J gave up 4 bases; unmatched junction bases: 5. Germline V gives CDR1 MGHRA, CDR2 YSYEKL. The CDR3 length is 17 residues. CDR3 sequence reads: CASSQEPLAGGGETQYF. In DNA, the CDR3 is TGCGCCAGCAGCCAAGAACCACTAGCGGGAGGGGGAGAGACCCAGTACTTC.

This chain joins TRBV6-5 and TRBJ2-2; 7 bases are a match to TRBD2. Germline assignment: CDR1 MNHEY and CDR2 SVGAGI. J gave up 6 bases and V 7 bases, and 8 bases lay outside the gene matches. The CDR3 covers 14 residues. The CDR3 loop reads CASTAGVVPGELFF. CDR3 DNA sequence: TGTGCCAGCACGGCGGGAGTGGTCCCCGGGGAGCTGTTTTTT.

J is TRBJ2-6 and V is TRBV7-8; D ambiguous. The germline gives CDR1 SGHVS, CDR2 FQNEAQ. This CDR3 is 15 amino acids long. The V end was cut by 1 base, the J end by 1 base, with 5 bases between. DNA for the CDR3: TGTGCCAGCAGCTTAGTTAGGTCTGGGGCCAACGTCCTGACTTTC. Amino acid sequence: CASSLVRSGANVLTF.

The rearrangement uses TRBV5-4 and TRBJ1-5; D is perhaps TRBD1 (5 bases). Germline CDR1 is SGHNT and CDR2 is YYREEE (reference sequence). The CDR3 is 15 residues long. The V gene lost 1 base and the J gene lost 5 bases, with 13 bases spanning the gap. Written as DNA, the CDR3 is TGTGCCAGCAGCTTGTGGGGGTCTGGGCATCAGCCCCAGCATTTT. It specifies CASSLWGSGHQPQHF.

This clone has a single count. The CDR3 loop reads CASTAASDEKLFF. CDR3 bases: TGTGCCAGCACCGCGGCGTCGGATGAAAAACTGTTTTTT. The V and J genes are TRBV6-6 and TRBJ1-4; no definite D call. The CDR3 sequence is 13 residues long. V lost 7 bases to trimming and J lost 6 bases, with 12 bases between them. Germline-derived CDR1 and CDR2 are MNHNY and SVGAGI (reference sequence).

This chain uses TRBV7-2 with TRBJ2-3; D remains ambiguous. The CDR3 extends over 14 amino acids. The germline V gene encodes CDR1 SGHTA and CDR2 FQGNSA. Trimming removed 1 base at V and 2 bases at J, with 7 bases between. CDR3 DNA: TGTGCCAGCAGCTTAGATAGCACCACAGATACGCAGTATTTT. Protein product: CASSLDSTTDTQYF.

In its sample, this clone was seen a few times. The chain uses TRBV7-9 and TRBJ1-5; D is possibly TRBD1 (6 bases). The germline V gene encodes CDR1 SEHNR and CDR2 FQNEAQ (reference sequence). The V gene lost 5 bases and the J gene lost 7 bases, with 15 bases spanning the gap. The CDR3 contains 14 residues. CDR3 protein: CASSRDNSGQPQHF. The CDR3 DNA reads TGTGCCAGCAGCCGGGACAACTCGGGACAGCCCCAGCATTTT. Drawing the rest from reference TRBV7-9 and TRBJ1-5, the complete variable domain is DTGVSQNPRHKITKRGQNVTFRCDPISEHNRLYWYRQTLGQGPEFLTYFQNEAQLEKSRLLSDRFSAERPKGSFSTLEIQRTEQGDSAMYLCASSRDNSGQPQHFGDGTRLSIL.

The chain couples TRBV4-1 to TRBJ2-2; D is possibly TRBD2 (5 bases). Between the trimmed V and J ends, which lost 3 bases and 4 bases, there was a span of 21 bases. Germline loops: CDR1 MGHRA, CDR2 YSYEKL. The CDR3 extends over 18 amino acids. CDR3 nucleotides: TGCGCCAGCAGCCACCCTAGGAGTGGCGCGGGTTTCACCGGGGAGCTGTTTTTT. This gives the protein CASSHPRSGAGFTGELFF.

This chain joins TRBV7-9 and TRBJ2-1; 10 nucleotides match TRBD2. V lost 5 bases, J lost 7 bases, and 5 bases stayed unmatched. The CDR3 runs to 14 residues. From germline, CDR1 is SEHNR and CDR2 FQNEAQ (reference sequence). CDR3 sequence: CASSQAGGGNEQFF. CDR3 DNA: TGTGCCAGCAGCCAAGCGGGAGGGGGGAATGAGCAGTTCTTC. The full variable domain, rest sourced from reference TRBV7-9 and TRBJ2-1, is DTGVSQNPRHKITKRGQNVTFRCDPISEHNRLYWYRQTLGQGPEFLTYFQNEAQLEKSRLLSDRFSAERPKGSFSTLEIQRTEQGDSAMYLCASSQAGGGNEQFFGPGTRLTVL.

The V gene is TRBV5-1, the J gene TRBJ2-2, with 9 bases matching TRBD1. The CDR3 is 15 amino acids. J gave up 9 bases and V 0 bases, and 6 bases lay outside the gene matches. CDR1 and CDR2 (germline): SGHRS, YFSETQ. In DNA, the CDR3 is TGCGCCAGCAGCTTGGGGACAGGGGTGTCGCGGGAGCTGTTTTTT. It is translated as CASSLGTGVSRELFF.

The chain combines TRBV7-9 with TRBJ2-7; D gene uncertain. This CDR3 spans 12 amino acids. Germline loops: CDR1 SEHNR, CDR2 FQNEAQ (reference sequence). Trimming took off 5 bases at V and 3 bases at J, with 8 bases between the two ends. CDR3 region: CASSLSHYEQYF. In DNA form, the CDR3 reads TGTGCCAGCAGCCTATCGCACTACGAGCAGTACTTC.

The rearrangement uses TRBV11-3 and TRBJ2-5; 13 bases align to TRBD2. Germline V gene sequence: CDR1 SGHNT, CDR2 YENEEA. The V gene end was trimmed by 1 base and the J gene end by 1 base; junction bases not matched to a gene: 0. The CDR3 is 16 amino acids. The CDR3 DNA reads as TGTGCCAGCAGCTTAGGACTAGCGGGGGGCCAAGAGACCCAGTACTTC. Amino acid sequence: CASSLGLAGGQETQYF.

The chain employs TRBV5-1 and TRBJ2-7; 11 bases match TRBD2. The CDR3 extends over 17 amino acids. Germline CDR1 and CDR2: SGHRS and YFSETQ. V lost 2 bases to trimming and J lost 2 bases; unmatched junction nucleotides: 9. CDR3 DNA: TGCGCCAGCAGCTTTACTAGCGGGAGAGGGGAAACCTACGAGCAGTACTTC. Amino acids: CASSFTSGRGETYEQYF.

The rearrangement links TRBV7-2 to TRBJ2-5; 13 nucleotides line up with TRBD2. This CDR3 is 15 amino acids long. Germline lookup yields CDR1 SGHTA and CDR2 FQGNSA. The junction had 7 bases not matched to a gene; V was cut back by 5 bases and J by 7 bases. CDR3 nucleotides: TGTGCCAGCAGCCCGGGGACTAGCGGGATGGGGACCCAGTACTTC. Translated: CASSPGTSGMGTQYF.

This sequence joins TRBV27 and TRBJ2-2; the match to TRBD1 covers 10 bases. V lost 6 bases to trimming and J lost 6 bases; unmatched junction nucleotides: 7. Germline CDR1 is MNHEY and CDR2 is SMNVEV (reference sequence). This CDR3 contains 15 residues. DNA of the CDR3: TGTGCCAGCAGGGGGGGGACAGGGGTGTCCGGGGAGCTGTTTTTT. Its protein is CASRGGTGVSGELFF.

This clone has just a few counts. The chain has TRBV7-9 and TRBJ2-7, with a weak D call TRBD1 (5 bases). This CDR3 is 14 amino acids long. The V and J ends lost 1 base and 3 bases respectively, with 10 bases between them. Germline CDR1 is SEHNR and CDR2 is FQNEAQ (reference sequence). The CDR3 loop reads CASSLDDSFYEQYF. The CDR3 bases are TGTGCCAGCAGCTTAGACGACAGCTTCTACGAGCAGTACTTC.

The chain uses TRBV9 and TRBJ1-2; D unclear. The germline V and J ends were trimmed by 3 bases and 7 bases, with 16 bases remaining between them. This CDR3 region has 14 residues. Germline lookup yields CDR1 SGDLS and CDR2 YYNGEE. The CDR3 DNA reads TGTGCCAGCAGCGCCGGATTCCATGAGGCTGGCTACACCTTC. Translating gives CASSAGFHEAGYTF.

The chain employs TRBV27 and TRBJ1-6; 7 nucleotides agree with TRBD1. This CDR3 spans 16 amino acids. Per germline, CDR1 MNHEY and CDR2 SMNVEV (reference sequence). Unmatched junction bases numbered 12, after V lost 4 bases and J lost 9 bases. CDR3 DNA sequence: TGTGCCAGCAGTTCCCGACAGGGCGGGGAAATTTCACCCCTCCACTTT. Amino acid sequence: CASSSRQGGEISPLHF.

V and J are TRBV2 and TRBJ2-1; TRBD2 agrees at 10 bases. J gave up 5 bases and V 4 bases, and 11 bases lay outside the gene matches. Germline values: CDR1 SNHLY, CDR2 FYNNEI. CDR3 length: 17 amino acids. In DNA form, the CDR3 reads TGTGCCAGCAGTGCAGTCCTAGTAGGACTAGCGGACAATGAGCAGTTCTTC. Translated: CASSAVLVGLADNEQFF.

As to this clone: One end of the junction does not line up with germline, which may come from a read error. The chain is built from TRBV27 and TRBJ2-3; a weak D match, TRBD2 (6 bases). CDR3 length: 8 amino acids. Germline values: CDR1 MNHEY, CDR2 SMNVEV (reference sequence). CDR3 in amino acids: CAIRLGFF. DNA for the CDR3: TGTGCCATCCGACTAGGATTTTTT.

V gene TRBV7-3 combines with J gene TRBJ2-5; a possible D gene is TRBD1 (5 bases). Germline CDR1 and CDR2: SGHTA and FQGTGA. The germline V and J ends were trimmed by 3 bases and 7 bases, with 12 bases remaining between them. This CDR3 comprises 13 residues. DNA of the CDR3: TGTGCCAGCAGCTTTACTACCCAGGGGACCCAGTACTTC. Translating it yields CASSFTTQGTQYF.

The V gene is TRBV6-1, the J gene TRBJ2-1; 10 bases map to TRBD1. The CDR3 contains 14 residues. Germline lookup yields CDR1 MNHNS and CDR2 SASEGT. V shed 7 bases, J shed 10 bases, and the junction held 10 bases outside the gene matches. The CDR3 sequence is CASIMTGGLGEQFF. The CDR3 DNA is TGTGCCAGCATTATGACAGGGGGCCTAGGGGAGCAGTTCTTC.

The CDR3 coding sequence is TGTGCCAGCAGGGGTTATAGCAATCAGCCCCAGCATTTT. It is translated as CASRGYSNQPQHF. The gene calls are TRBV27 and TRBJ1-5; no clear D gene. Germline-derived CDR1 and CDR2 are MNHEY and SMNVEV (reference sequence). The CDR3 spans 13 residues. V was trimmed by 6 bases and J by 0 bases, leaving 6 bases between them.

The chain carries TRBV6-5 and TRBJ2-2; 8 nucleotides agree with TRBD2. In germline, CDR1 is MNHEY, CDR2 SVGAGI. J lost 6 bases, V lost 0 bases, and 6 bases had no gene match. There are 16 residues in the CDR3. CDR3 in DNA: TGTGCCAGCAGTTACTCGACGGGGGGGCCTCCCGGGGAGCTGTTTTTT. Encoded protein: CASSYSTGGPPGELFF.

The rearrangement uses TRBV7-9 and TRBJ2-3; 15 bases agree with TRBD2. The CDR3 length is 18 residues. CDR1 is SEHNR, CDR2 FQNEAQ, per germline (reference sequence). Germline trimming cut 3 bases from V and 2 bases from J; bases unmatched to any gene: 6. CDR3: CASSFRTSGGGLTDTQYF. In DNA, the CDR3 is TGTGCCAGCAGCTTTCGGACTAGCGGGGGGGGACTCACAGATACGCAGTATTTT.

The V call is TRBV7-2, the J call TRBJ2-2; 7 positions agree with TRBD2. The CDR3 contains 17 residues. The junction had 13 bases not matched to a gene; V was cut back by 4 bases and J by 5 bases. Germline V gene lookup returns CDR1 SGHTA and CDR2 FQGNSA. In nucleotides, the CDR3 is TGTGCCAGCAGCTCAACCATCGGACTAGGGTATACCGGGGAGCTGTTTTTT. It is translated as CASSSTIGLGYTGELFF. Variable domain in full (rest from reference TRBV7-2 and TRBJ2-2): GAGVSQSPSNKVTEKGKDVELRCDPISGHTALYWYRQSLGQGLEFLIYFQGNSAPDKSGLPSDRFSAERTGGSVSTLTIQRTQQEDSAVYLCASSSTIGLGYTGELFFGEGSRLTVL.